This section outlines one T cell receptor beta chain sequence together with its context. This entry is derived from a study of read filtering for tumor transcriptome and immune sequencing. Turning to the study itself: Mean patient age was roughly 70 years, range about 47 to 85; roughly 18 male, 14 female. Revised staging placed roughly eight patients in R-ISS I, around 15 in II, more than five in III.

The library was built from about 400 ng RNA with molecular barcoded adaptors for alpha/delta and beta/gamma chains. In TCRdb, the reads were re-called with MiXCR into one record per CDR3 protein. The sample holds approximately 90,000 distinct CDR3 sequences, approximately 21% seen once. CDR3 length equals 16 residues. V trimming: 2 bases; J trimming: 1 base; junction bases outside the gene matches: 2. From germline, CDR1 is MNHNY and CDR2 SVGAGI (reference sequence). The sequenced sample consisted of a population of CD138-negative cells sorted from bone marrow. This chain connects TRBV6-6 to TRBJ1-1, with TRBD1 identical over 12 bases. The TCR comes from a donor at least 40 years old with multiple myeloma. In nucleotides, the CDR3 is TGTGCCAGCAGTTACCGGGACAGGGGGCCGAACACTGAAGCTTTCTTT. Translated: CASSYRDRGPNTEAFF.